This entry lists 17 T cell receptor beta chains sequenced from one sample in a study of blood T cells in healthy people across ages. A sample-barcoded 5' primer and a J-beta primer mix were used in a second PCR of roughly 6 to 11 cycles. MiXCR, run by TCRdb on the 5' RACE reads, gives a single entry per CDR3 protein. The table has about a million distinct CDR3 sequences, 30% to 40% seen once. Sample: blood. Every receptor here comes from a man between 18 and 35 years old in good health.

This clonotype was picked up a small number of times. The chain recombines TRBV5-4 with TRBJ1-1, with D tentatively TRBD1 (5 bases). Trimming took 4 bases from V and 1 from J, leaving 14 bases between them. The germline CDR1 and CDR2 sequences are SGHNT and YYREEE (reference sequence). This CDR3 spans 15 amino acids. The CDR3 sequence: CASSTDQGRNTEAFF. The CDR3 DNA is TGTGCCAGCAGCACCGACCAGGGTCGGAACACTGAAGCTTTCTTT.

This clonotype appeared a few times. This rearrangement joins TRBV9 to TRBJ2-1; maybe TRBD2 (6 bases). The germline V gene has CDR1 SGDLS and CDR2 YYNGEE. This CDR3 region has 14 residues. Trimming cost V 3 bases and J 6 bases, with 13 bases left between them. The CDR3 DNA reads TGTGCCAGCAGCGGATCTCTGGGAGGCAATGAGCAGTTCTTC. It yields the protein CASSGSLGGNEQFF. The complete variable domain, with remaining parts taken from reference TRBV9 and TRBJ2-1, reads DSGVTQTPKHLITATGQRVTLRCSPRSGDLSVYWYQQSLDQGLQFLIQYYNGEERAKGNILERFSAQQFPDLHSELNLSSLELGDSALYFCASSGSLGGNEQFFGPGTRLTVL.

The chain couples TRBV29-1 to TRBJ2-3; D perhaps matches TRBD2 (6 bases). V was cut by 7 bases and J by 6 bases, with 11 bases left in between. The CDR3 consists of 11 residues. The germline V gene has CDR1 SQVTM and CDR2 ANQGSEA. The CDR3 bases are TGCAGCGGCCTGGCGGGGGATACGCAGTATTTT. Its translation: CSGLAGDTQYF.

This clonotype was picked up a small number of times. CDR3 loop: CASSYQDQETQYF. As DNA, the CDR3 is TGTGCCAGCAGTTACCAGGACCAAGAGACCCAGTACTTC. V is TRBV6-2 or TRBV6-3 and J is TRBJ2-5; D not resolved. In germline, CDR1 is MNHEY, CDR2 SVGEGT. CDR3 length: 13 residues. The V gene lost 2 bases and the J gene lost 0 bases, with 4 bases spanning the gap.

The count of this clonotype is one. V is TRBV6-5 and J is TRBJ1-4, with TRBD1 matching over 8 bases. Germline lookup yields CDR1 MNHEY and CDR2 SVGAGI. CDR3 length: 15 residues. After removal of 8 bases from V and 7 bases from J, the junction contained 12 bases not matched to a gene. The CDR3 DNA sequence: TGTGCCAGCTCGGAAACAGGGGGAGATAGTGAAAAACTGTTTTTT. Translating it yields CASSETGGDSEKLFF.

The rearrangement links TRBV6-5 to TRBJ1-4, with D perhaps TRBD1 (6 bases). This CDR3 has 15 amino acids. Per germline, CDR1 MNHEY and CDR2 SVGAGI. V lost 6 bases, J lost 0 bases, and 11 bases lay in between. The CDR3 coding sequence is TGTGCCAGCAGACCTACAGGGCCAACTAATGAAAAACTGTTTTTT. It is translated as CASRPTGPTNEKLFF.

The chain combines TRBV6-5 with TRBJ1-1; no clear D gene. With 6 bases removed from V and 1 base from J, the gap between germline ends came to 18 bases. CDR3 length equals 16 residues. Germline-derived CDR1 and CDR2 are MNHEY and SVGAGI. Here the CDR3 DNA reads TGTGCCAGCAGCCCTCTGGGATTAAGGACGAACACTGAAGCTTTCTTT. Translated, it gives CASSPLGLRTNTEAFF.

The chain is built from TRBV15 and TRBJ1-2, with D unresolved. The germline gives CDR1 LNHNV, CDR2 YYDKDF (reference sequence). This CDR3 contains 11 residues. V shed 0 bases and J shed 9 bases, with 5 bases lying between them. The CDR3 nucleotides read TGTGCCACCAGCAGAGATACCAGCTACACCTTC. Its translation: CATSRDTSYTF. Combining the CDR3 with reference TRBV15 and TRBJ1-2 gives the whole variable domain DAMVIQNPRYQVTQFGKPVTLSCSQTLNHNVMYWYQQKSSQAPKLLFHYYDKDFNNEADTPDNFQSRRPNTSFCFLDIRSPGLGDTAMYLCATSRDTSYTFGSGTRLTVV.

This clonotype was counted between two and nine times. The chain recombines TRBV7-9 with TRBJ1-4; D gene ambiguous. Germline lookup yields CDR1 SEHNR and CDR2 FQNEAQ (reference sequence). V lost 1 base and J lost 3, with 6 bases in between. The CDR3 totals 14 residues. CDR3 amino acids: CASSLGSPNEKLFF. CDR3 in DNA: TGTGCCAGCAGCTTAGGCAGTCCTAATGAAAAACTGTTTTTT. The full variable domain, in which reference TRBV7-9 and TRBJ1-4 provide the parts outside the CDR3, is DTGVSQNPRHKITKRGQNVTFRCDPISEHNRLYWYRQTLGQGPEFLTYFQNEAQLEKSRLLSDRFSAERPKGSFSTLEIQRTEQGDSAMYLCASSLGSPNEKLFFGSGTQLSVL.

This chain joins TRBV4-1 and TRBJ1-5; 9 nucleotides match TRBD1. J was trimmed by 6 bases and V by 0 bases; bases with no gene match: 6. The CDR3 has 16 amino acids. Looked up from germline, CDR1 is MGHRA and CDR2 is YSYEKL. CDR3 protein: CASSQEGQGRSQPQHF. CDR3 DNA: TGCGCCAGCAGCCAAGAGGGACAGGGTAGGAGTCAGCCCCAGCATTTT.

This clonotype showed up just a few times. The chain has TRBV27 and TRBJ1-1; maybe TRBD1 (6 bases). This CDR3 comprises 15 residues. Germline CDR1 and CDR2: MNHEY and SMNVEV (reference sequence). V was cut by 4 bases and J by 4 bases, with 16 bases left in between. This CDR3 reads CASSWVGGLGTEAFF. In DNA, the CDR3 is TGTGCCAGCAGTTGGGTGGGGGGGCTGGGCACTGAAGCTTTCTTT.

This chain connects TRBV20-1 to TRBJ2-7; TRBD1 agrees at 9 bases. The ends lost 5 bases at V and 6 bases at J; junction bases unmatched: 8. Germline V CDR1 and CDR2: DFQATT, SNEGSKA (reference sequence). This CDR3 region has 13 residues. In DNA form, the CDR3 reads TGCAGTGCTGAAAGGGACAGGGCTTCCGAGCAGTACTTC. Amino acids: CSAERDRASEQYF.

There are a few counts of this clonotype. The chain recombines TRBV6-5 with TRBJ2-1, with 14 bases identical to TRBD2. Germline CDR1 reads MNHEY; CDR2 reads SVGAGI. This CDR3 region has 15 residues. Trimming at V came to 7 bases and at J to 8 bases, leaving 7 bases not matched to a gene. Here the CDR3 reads CASKPGLAGEDEQFF. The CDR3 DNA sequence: TGTGCCAGCAAACCGGGACTAGCGGGGGAGGATGAGCAGTTCTTC.

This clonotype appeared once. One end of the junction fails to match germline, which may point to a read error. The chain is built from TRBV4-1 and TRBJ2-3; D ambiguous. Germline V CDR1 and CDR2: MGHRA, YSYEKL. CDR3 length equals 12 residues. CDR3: CANSQDGHTQYF. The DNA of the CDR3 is TGCGCCAACAGCCAAGATGGTCACACGCAGTATTTT.

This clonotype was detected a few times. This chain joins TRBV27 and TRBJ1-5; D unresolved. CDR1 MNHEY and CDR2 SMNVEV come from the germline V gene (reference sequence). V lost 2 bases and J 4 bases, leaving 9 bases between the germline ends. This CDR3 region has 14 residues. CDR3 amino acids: CASSLNSMNQPQHF. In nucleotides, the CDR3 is TGTGCCAGCAGTTTAAACAGTATGAATCAGCCCCAGCATTTT.

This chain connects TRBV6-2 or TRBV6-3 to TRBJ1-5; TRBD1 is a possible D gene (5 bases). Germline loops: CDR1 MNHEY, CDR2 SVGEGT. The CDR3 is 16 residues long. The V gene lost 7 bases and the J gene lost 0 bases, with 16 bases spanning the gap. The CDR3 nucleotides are TGTGCCAGCATTTCCGCCCGGGACCCTAGCAATCAGCCCCAGCATTTT. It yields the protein CASISARDPSNQPQHF.

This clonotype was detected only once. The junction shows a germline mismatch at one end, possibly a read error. The CDR3 nucleotides read TGTGCCAGCAGCGCCGGCTGCAGGTTTACTAGCACAGGTACGCAGTATTTT. This sequence encodes CASSAGCRFTSTGTQYF. This sequence joins TRBV5-6 and TRBJ2-3; a possible D gene is TRBD2 (6 bases). CDR1 SGHDT and CDR2 YYEEEE come from the germline V gene. This CDR3 contains 17 residues.